The T cell receptor (beta chain) under discussion was sequenced for a study of T cells after yellow fever vaccination. TCRdb ran MiXCR on the 5' RACE reads and lists one entry per CDR3 protein. The data hold 100,000 to 150,000 distinct CDR3 sequences, with 12% to 15% observed a single time. About this clonotype: Its cognate antigen is unknown.

V lost 0 bases, J lost 1 base, and 16 bases lay in between. The CDR3 covers 18 residues. Germline values: CDR1 SGDLS, CDR2 YYNGEE. Points from the study as a whole: Just a small share of clonotypes turned up in the CD4 compartment as well as the CD8 compartment.

The sample consisted of CD8+ T cells sorted from PBMCs, taken 5 days after the yellow fever booster vaccination. The sequence was collected from a man younger than 30 who received the YFV17D yellow fever vaccine. The chain is built from TRBV9 and TRBJ2-2; tentative D call: TRBD2 (7 bases). CDR3 in amino acids: CASSVGRWGGLNTGELFF. In DNA, the CDR3 is TGTGCCAGCAGCGTAGGGCGCTGGGGGGGCCTGAACACCGGGGAGCTGTTTTTT.